A single sample is the source of the 3 T cell receptor beta chains below, sequenced in a study of vaccination and CD4 T cells after COVID-19. Cultured CD4+ T cells had their DNA profiled by the Oncomine TCR Beta short-read assay. TCRdb analysed the PCR reads with MiXCR anew, one entry per CDR3 protein. This sample has roughly 10,000 distinct CDR3 sequences, with under 50% found just once. The treatment denotes: roughly 10-day PBMC culture with coronavirus spike peptide pools or control peptides (ViraFEST assay). These receptors have no identified antigens. Sequencing used CD4+ T cells from blood, cultured in vitro. Every receptor here comes from a human donor who had recovered from COVID-19.

In this sample, this clonotype turned up a few times. V is TRBV10-1 and J is TRBJ2-7; TRBD1 matches 9 bases. CDR1 is WNHNN and CDR2 is SYGVQD in the germline V gene (reference sequence). The CDR3 covers 15 residues. With 3 bases clipped from V and 3 bases from J, the junction kept 6 bases outside the gene matches. The CDR3 nucleotides read TGCGCCAGCAGTGACCCCGGGACAGGGAACTACGAGCAGTACTTC. It translates to CASSDPGTGNYEQYF.

This clonotype was found a few times. The V call is TRBV10-3, the J call TRBJ1-6; unclear D gene. Germline CDR1 reads ENHRY; CDR2 reads SYGVKD. V lost 4 bases, J lost 6 bases, and 10 bases lay in between. This CDR3 spans 14 amino acids. CDR3 sequence reads: CAISAGWGNSPLHF. The CDR3 bases are TGTGCCATCAGTGCCGGCTGGGGTAATTCACCCCTCCACTTT.

The chain is built from TRBV18 and TRBJ1-5; D not certain. V lost 4 bases to trimming and J lost 5 bases, with 9 bases between them. Germline V gives CDR1 KGHSH, CDR2 LQKENI. There are 13 residues in the CDR3. The CDR3 loop is CASSLRFDQPQHF. The CDR3 DNA follows: TGTGCCAGCTCACTACGGTTCGATCAGCCCCAGCATTTT.